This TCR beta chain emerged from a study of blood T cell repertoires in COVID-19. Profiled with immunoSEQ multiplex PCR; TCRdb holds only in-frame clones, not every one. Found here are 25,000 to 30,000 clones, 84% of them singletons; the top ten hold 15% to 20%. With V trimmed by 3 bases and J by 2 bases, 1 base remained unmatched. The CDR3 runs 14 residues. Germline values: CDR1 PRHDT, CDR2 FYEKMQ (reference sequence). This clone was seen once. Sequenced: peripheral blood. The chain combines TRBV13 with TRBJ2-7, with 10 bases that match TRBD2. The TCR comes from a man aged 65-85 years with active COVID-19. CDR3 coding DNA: TGTGCCAGCAGCTTCCTAGCGGGGGCCTACGAGCAGTACTTC. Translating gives CASSFLAGAYEQYF.